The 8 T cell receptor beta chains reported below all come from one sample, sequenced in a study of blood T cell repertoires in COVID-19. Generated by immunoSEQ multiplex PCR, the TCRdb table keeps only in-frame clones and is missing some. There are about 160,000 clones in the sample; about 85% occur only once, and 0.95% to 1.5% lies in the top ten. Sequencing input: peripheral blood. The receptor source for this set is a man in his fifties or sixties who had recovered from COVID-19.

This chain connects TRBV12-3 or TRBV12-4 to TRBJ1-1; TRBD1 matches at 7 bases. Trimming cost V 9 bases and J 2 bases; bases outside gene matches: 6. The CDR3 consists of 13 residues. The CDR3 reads CASWDSVNTEAFF. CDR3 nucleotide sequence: TGTGCCAGTTGGGACAGCGTAAACACTGAAGCTTTCTTT.

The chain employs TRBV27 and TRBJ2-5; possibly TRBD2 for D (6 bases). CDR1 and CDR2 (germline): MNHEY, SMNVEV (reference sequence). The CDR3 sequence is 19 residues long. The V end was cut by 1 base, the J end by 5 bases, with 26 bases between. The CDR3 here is CASSLFGTPPNRRMETQYF. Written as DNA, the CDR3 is TGTGCCAGCAGTTTATTCGGGACTCCCCCCAATAGGAGGATGGAGACCCAGTACTTC.

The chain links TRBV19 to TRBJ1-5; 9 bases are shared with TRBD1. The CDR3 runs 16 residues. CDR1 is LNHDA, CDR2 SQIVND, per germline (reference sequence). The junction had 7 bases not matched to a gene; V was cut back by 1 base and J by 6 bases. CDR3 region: CASSIGGDRDRQPQHF. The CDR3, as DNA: TGTGCCAGTAGTATAGGGGGGGACAGGGACCGTCAGCCCCAGCATTTT. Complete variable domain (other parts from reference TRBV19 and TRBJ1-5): DGGITQSPKYLFRKEGQNVTLSCEQNLNHDAMYWYRQDPGQGLRLIYYSQIVNDFQKGDIAEGYSVSREKKESFPLTVTSAQKNPTAFYLCASSIGGDRDRQPQHFGDGTRLSIL.

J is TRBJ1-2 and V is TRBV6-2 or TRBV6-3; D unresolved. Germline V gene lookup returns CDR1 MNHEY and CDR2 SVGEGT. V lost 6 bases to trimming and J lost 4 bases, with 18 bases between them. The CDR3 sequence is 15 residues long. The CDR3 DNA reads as TGTGCCAGCAGCCCCGCCGCCCGCCAGGCCTATGGCTACACCTTC. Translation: CASSPAARQAYGYTF.

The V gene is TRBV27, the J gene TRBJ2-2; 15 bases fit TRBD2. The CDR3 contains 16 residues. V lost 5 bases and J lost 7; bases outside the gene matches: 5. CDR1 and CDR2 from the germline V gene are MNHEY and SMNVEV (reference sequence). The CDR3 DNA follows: TGTGCCAGCAGTCCCCGGACTAGCGGGGGGGGCGGGGAGCTGTTTTTT. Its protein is CASSPRTSGGGGELFF.

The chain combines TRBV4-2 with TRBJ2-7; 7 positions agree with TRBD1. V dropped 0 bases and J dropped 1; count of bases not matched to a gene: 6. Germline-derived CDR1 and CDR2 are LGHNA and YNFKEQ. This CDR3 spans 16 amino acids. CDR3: CASSQDLQGISYEQYF. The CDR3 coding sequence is TGTGCCAGCAGCCAAGATCTACAGGGGATTTCCTACGAGCAGTACTTC.

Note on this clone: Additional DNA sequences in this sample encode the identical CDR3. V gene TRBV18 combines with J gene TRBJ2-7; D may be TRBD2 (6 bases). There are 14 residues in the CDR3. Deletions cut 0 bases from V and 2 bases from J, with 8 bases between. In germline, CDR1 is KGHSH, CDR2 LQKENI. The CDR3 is CASSPPGGPYEQYF. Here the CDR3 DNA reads TGTGCCAGCTCACCACCGGGGGGTCCCTACGAGCAGTACTTC.

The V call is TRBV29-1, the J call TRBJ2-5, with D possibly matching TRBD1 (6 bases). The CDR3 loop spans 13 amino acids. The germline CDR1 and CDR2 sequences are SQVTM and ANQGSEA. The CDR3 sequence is CSVPSSRGETQYF. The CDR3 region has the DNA TGCAGTGTTCCCAGCTCAAGGGGGGAGACCCAGTACTTC.